This TCR beta chain was retrieved from a study of neurological immune-mediated disorders. V gave up 7 bases and J gave up 1 base, with 9 bases separating them. The CDR3 is made up of 13 amino acids. In this sample, this clonotype turned up many times. TCRdb redid the calling of the 5' RACE reads with MiXCR, one entry per CDR3 protein. Among under 90,000 distinct CDR3 sequences listed, about a tenth were seen once. The clonotype originates from a middle-aged man in good health. This chain connects TRBV12-3 or TRBV12-4 to TRBJ2-3, with no clear D. Sequenced material: PBMCs. The CDR3 protein is CASTSQGTDTQYF. CDR3 coding DNA: TGTGCCAGCACCTCCCAGGGCACAGATACGCAGTATTTT.